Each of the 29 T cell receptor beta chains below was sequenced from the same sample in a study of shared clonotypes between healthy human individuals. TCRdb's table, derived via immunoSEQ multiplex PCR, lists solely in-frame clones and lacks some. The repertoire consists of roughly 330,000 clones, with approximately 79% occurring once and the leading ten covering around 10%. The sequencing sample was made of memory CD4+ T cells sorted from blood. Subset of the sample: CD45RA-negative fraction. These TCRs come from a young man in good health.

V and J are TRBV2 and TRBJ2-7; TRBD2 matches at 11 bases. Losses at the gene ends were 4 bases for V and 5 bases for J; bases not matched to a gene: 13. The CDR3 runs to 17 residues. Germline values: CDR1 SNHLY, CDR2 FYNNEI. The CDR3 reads CASSGGGLAGGSHEQYF. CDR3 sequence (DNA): TGTGCCAGCAGTGGAGGGGGTCTAGCGGGAGGTAGCCACGAGCAGTACTTC.

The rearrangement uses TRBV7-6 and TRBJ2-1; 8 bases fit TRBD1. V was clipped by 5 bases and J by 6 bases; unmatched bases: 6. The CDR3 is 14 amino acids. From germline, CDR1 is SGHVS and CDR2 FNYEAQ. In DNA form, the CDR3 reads TGTGCCAGCAGCCTGCGGACAGGGCTCAATGAGCAGTTCTTC. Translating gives CASSLRTGLNEQFF.

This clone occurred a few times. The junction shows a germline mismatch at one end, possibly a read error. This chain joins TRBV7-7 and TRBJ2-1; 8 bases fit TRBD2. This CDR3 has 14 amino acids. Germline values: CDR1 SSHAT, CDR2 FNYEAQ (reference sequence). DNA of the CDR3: TGTGCTAGCAGCTTAGCGGGGACTACTAATGAGCAGTTCTTC. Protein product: CASSLAGTTNEQFF.

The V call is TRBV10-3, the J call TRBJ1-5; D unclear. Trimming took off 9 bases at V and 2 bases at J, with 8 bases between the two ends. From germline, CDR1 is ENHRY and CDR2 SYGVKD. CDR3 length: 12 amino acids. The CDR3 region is CAITDGNQPQHF. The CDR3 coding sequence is TGTGCCATTACCGATGGCAATCAGCCCCAGCATTTT.

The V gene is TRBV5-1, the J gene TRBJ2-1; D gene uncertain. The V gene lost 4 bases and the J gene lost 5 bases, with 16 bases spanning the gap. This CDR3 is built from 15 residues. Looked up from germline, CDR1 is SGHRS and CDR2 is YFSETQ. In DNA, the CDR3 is TGCGCCAGCAGCGGAACTCCCACAGCTAACAATGAGCAGTTCTTC. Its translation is CASSGTPTANNEQFF.

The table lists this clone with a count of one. CDR3: CSVGQLRTDTQYF. DNA for the CDR3: TGCAGCGTTGGACAGCTACGCACAGATACGCAGTATTTT. This rearrangement joins TRBV29-1 to TRBJ2-3; possibly TRBD1 for D (5 bases). CDR3 length: 13 residues. CDR1 is SQVTM, CDR2 ANQGSEA, per germline. The V and J ends lost 4 bases and 1 base respectively, with 9 bases between them.

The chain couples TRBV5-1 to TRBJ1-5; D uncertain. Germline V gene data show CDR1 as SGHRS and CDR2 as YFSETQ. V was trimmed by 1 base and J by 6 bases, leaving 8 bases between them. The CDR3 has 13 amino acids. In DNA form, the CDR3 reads TGCGCCAGCAGCTTGATGGGGTCTCAGCCCCAGCATTTT. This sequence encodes CASSLMGSQPQHF.

CDR3 residues: CASSRTGYYEQYF. The CDR3, as DNA: TGTGCCAGCAGCCGGACAGGGTACTACGAGCAGTACTTC. This chain joins TRBV11-2 and TRBJ2-7, with 8 bases fitting TRBD1. CDR3 size: 13 residues. The ends lost 5 bases at V and 3 bases at J; junction bases unmatched: 3. The germline V gene encodes CDR1 SGHAT and CDR2 FQNNGV.

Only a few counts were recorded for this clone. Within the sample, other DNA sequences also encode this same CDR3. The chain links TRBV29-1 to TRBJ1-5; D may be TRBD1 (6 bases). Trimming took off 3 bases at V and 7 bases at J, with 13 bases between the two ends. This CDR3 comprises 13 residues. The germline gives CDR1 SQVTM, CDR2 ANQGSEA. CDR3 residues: CSVEGGPGQPQHF. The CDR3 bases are TGCAGCGTTGAGGGGGGCCCCGGCCAGCCCCAGCATTTT.

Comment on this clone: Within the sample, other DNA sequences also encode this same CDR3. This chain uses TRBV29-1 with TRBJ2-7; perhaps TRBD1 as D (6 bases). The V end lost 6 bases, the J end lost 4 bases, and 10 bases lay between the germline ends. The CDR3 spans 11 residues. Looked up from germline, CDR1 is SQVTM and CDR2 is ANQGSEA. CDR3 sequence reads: CSVRTGYEQYF. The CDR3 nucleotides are TGCAGCGTGCGTACAGGGTACGAGCAGTACTTC.

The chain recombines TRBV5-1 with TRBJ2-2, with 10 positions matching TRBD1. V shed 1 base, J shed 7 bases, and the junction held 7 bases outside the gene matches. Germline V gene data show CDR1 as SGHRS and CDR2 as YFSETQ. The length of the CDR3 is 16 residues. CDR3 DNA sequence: TGCGCCAGCAGCTTGTCCGGGACAGGGGCGGTCGGGGAGCTGTTTTTT. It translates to CASSLSGTGAVGELFF.

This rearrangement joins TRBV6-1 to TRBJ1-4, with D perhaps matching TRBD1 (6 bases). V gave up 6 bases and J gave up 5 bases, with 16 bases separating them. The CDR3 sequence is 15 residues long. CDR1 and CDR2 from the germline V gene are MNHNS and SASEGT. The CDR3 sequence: CASSPYRVGNEKLFF. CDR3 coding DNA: TGTGCCAGCAGCCCCTACAGGGTTGGAAATGAAAAACTGTTTTTT.

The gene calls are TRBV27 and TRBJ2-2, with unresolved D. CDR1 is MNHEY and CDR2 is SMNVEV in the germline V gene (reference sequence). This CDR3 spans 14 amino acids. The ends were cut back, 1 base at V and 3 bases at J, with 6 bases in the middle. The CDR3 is CASSLFRDTGELFF. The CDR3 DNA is TGTGCCAGCAGTTTATTTAGGGACACCGGGGAGCTGTTTTTT.

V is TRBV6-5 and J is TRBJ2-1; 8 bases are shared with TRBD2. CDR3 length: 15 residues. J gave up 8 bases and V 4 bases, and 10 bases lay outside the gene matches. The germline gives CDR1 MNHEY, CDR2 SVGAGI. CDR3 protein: CASSLAGTRFDEQFF. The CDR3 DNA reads TGTGCCAGCAGTTTAGCCGGGACTAGATTCGATGAGCAGTTCTTC.

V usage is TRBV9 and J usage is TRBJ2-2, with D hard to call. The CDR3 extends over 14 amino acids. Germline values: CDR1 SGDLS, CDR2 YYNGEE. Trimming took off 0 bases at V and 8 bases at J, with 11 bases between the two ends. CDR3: CASSVGGILGELFF. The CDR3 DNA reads TGTGCCAGCAGCGTAGGAGGTATTTTGGGGGAGCTGTTTTTT.

The DNA of the CDR3 is TGTGCCAGCAGCCTACCGGGACTAGCGGCTAACGAGCAGTACTTC. Translation gives CASSLPGLAANEQYF. V gene TRBV7-8 combines with J gene TRBJ2-7, with 11 bases lining up with TRBD2. Germline V gene sequence: CDR1 SGHVS, CDR2 FQNEAQ. With 5 bases clipped from V and 5 bases from J, the junction kept 8 bases outside the gene matches. This CDR3 has 15 amino acids.

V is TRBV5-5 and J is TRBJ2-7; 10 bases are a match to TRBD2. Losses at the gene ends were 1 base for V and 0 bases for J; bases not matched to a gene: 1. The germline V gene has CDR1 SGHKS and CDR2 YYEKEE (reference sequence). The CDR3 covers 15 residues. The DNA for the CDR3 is TGTGCCAGCAGCTTGACTAGCGGGAACTCCTACGAGCAGTACTTC. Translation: CASSLTSGNSYEQYF. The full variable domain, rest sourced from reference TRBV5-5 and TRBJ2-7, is DAGVTQSPTHLIKTRGQQVTLRCSPISGHKSVSWYQQVLGQGPQFIFQYYEKEERGRGNFPDRFSARQFPNYSSELNVNALLLGDSALYLCASSLTSGNSYEQYFGPGTRLTVT.

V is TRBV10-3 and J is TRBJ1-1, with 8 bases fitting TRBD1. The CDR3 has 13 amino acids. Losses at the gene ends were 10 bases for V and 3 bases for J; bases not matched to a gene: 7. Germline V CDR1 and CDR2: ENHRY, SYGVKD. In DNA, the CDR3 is TGTGCCACCATGGACAGGGAGGACACTGAAGCTTTCTTT. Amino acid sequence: CATMDREDTEAFF.

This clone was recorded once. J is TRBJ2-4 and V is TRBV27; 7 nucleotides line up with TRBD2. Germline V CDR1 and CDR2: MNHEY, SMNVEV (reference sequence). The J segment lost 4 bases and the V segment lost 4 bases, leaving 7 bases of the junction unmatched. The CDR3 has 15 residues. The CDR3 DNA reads TGTGCCAGCAGTTCCACCGGGACTAAGAAAAACATTCAGTACTTC. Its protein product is CASSSTGTKKNIQYF.

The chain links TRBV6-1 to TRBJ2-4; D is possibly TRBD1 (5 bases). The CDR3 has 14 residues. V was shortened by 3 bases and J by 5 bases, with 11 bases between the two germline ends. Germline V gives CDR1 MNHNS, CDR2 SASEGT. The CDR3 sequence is CASSETAGQNIQYF. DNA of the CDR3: TGTGCCAGCAGTGAGACAGCAGGACAAAACATTCAGTACTTC.

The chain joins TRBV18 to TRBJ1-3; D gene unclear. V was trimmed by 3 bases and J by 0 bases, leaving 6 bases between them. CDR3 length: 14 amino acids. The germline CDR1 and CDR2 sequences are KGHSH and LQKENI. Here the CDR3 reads CASSPRLSGNTIYF. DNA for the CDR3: TGTGCCAGCTCACCGAGGCTCTCTGGAAACACCATATATTTT.

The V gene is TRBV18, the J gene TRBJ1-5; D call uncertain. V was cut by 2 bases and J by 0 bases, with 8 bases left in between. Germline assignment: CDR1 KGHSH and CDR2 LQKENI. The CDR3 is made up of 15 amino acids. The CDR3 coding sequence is TGTGCCAGCTCACCAAGAGAAATTAGCAATCAGCCCCAGCATTTT. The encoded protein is CASSPREISNQPQHF. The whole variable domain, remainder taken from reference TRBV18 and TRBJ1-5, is NAGVMQNPRHLVRRRGQEARLRCSPMKGHSHVYWYRQLPEEGLKFMVYLQKENIIDESGMPKERFSAEFPKEGPSILRIQQVVRGDSAAYFCASSPREISNQPQHFGDGTRLSIL.

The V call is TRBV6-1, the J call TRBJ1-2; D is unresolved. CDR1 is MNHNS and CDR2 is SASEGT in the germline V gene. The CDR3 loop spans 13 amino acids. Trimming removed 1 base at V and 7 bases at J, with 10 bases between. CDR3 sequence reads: CASSEELASGYTF. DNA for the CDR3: TGTGCCAGCAGTGAAGAACTGGCTAGTGGCTACACCTTC.

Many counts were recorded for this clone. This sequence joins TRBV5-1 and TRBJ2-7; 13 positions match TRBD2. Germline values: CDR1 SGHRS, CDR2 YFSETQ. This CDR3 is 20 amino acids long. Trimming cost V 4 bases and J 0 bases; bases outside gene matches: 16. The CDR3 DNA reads TGCGCCAGCAGCGACACCGGGACTAGCGGGATCCGCAGCCTCTCCTACGAGCAGTACTTC. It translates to CASSDTGTSGIRSLSYEQYF.

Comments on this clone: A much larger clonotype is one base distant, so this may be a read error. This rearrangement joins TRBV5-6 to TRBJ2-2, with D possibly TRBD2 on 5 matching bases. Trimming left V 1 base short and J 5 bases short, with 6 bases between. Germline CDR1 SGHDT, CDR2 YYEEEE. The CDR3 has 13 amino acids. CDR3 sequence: CASSLTGTGELFF. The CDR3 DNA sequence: TGTGCCAGCAGCTTGACGGGGACCGGGGAGCTGTTTTTT.

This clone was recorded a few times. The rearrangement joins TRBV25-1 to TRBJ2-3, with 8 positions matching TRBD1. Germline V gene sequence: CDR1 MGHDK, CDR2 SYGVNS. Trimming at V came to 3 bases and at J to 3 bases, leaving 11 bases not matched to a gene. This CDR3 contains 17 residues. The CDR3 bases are TGTGCCAGCAGTGATCTTGGACAGGGAATCGGTACAGATACGCAGTATTTT. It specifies CASSDLGQGIGTDTQYF.

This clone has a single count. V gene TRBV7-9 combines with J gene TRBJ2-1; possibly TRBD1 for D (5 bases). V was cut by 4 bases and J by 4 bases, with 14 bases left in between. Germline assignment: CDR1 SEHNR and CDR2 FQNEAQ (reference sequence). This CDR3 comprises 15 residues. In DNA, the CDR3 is TGTGCCAGCAGCTCGATGGACAACCTTTACAATGAGCAGTTCTTC. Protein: CASSSMDNLYNEQFF.

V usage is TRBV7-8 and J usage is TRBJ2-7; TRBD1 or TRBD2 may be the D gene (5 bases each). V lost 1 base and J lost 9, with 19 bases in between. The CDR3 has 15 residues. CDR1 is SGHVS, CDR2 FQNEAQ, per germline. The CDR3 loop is CASSLGGSQYERQYF. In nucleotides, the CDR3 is TGTGCCAGCAGCTTAGGGGGGAGCCAGTACGAGCGGCAGTACTTC. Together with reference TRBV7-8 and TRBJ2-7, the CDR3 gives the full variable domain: GAGVSQSPRYKVAKRGQDVALRCDPISGHVSLFWYQQALGQGPEFLTYFQNEAQLDKSGLPSDRFFAERPEGSVSTLKIQRTQQEDSAVYLCASSLGGSQYERQYFGPGTRLTVT.

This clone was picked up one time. The CDR3 region is CASTDLGAYNEQFF. As DNA, the CDR3 is TGTGCCAGCACAGACCTCGGCGCCTACAATGAGCAGTTCTTC. The V call is TRBV2, the J call TRBJ2-1; D remains unclear. Germline lookup yields CDR1 SNHLY and CDR2 FYNNEI. The CDR3 contains 14 residues. The V gene lost 7 bases and the J gene lost 2 bases, with 12 bases spanning the gap.